This TCR beta chain was sequenced for a study of shared clonotypes between healthy human individuals. Study conclusions and caveats: Larger estimated richness was generally recorded for naive subsets relative to memory subsets. Generation of non-shared clonotypes was less probable than generation of clonotypes shared by all four donors. Sequencing depth was predicted to influence how clonotypes are shared among donors.

Method: immunoSEQ multiplex PCR; TCRdb's copy keeps in-frame clones and lacks some. The table has some 1,400,000 clones, 96% seen once. CDR3 size: 18 residues. The V end lost 3 bases, the J end lost 0 bases, and 19 bases lay between the germline ends. Germline V gene sequence: CDR1 MNHEY, CDR2 SMNVEV (reference sequence). This clone occurred once. Its antigen is still unknown. The receptor was isolated from a man aged 25-40 years in good health. Sequenced sample: naive CD4+ T cells sorted from blood. As for subset: CD45RA+ positively selected. The chain recombines TRBV27 with TRBJ2-3; D gene uncertain. The CDR3 is CASSLLGRQRQSTDTQYF. The DNA of the CDR3 is TGTGCCAGCAGTTTGCTTGGAAGGCAGCGCCAAAGCACAGATACGCAGTATTTT.